The rows below give T cell receptor beta chains drawn from one sample of a study of cytomegalovirus exposure and HLA in healthy donors. Only in-frame clones appear in the TCRdb table, and some are missing; sequencing was by immunoSEQ multiplex PCR. This table has about 76,000 clones, roughly 94% appearing once. The specimen sequenced was PBMCs. All receptors come from a young woman in good health and CMV-seropositive. CDR3s include the opening cysteine and the closing phenylalanine or tryptophan. Fields, in order: J gene, V gene, D gene, CDR3 protein, CDR3 DNA. D genes are given only for firm matches.

TRBJ1-1 TRBV27 TRBD1 CASSLAGTGGPLHEAFF TGTGCCAGCAGTTTAGCCGGGACAGGGGGTCCCCTTCATGAAGCTTTCTTT
TRBJ1-3 TRBV9 - CASSETYYSGNTIYF TGTGCCAGCAGCGAGACATATTACTCTGGAAACACCATATATTTT
TRBJ2-1 TRBV2 TRBD2 CASSGGLAGAFEQFF TGTGCCAGCAGTGGGGGACTAGCGGGAGCATTTGAGCAGTTCTTC
TRBJ1-1 TRBV6-5 - CASSLQGGSDTEAFF TGTGCCAGCAGTCTGCAGGGAGGAAGCGACACTGAAGCTTTCTTT
TRBJ1-5 TRBV6-6 - CASSYSSVNQPQHF TGTGCCAGCAGTTACTCGTCCGTCAATCAGCCCCAGCATTTT
TRBJ1-1 TRBV10-3 TRBD1 CAISEGTGRAFF TGTGCCATCAGTGAGGGGACAGGGCGAGCTTTCTTT
TRBJ2-7 TRBV5-4 TRBD1 CASSLDRGQLSYEQYF TGTGCCAGCAGCTTGGACAGGGGACAGCTGTCGTACGAGCAGTACTTC
TRBJ2-2 TRBV7-8 - CASSPALGELFF TGTGCCAGCAGCCCCGCCCTAGGGGAGCTGTTTTTT
TRBJ2-5 TRBV5-1 - CASSFAGEETQYF TGCGCCAGCAGCTTCGCAGGGGAAGAGACCCAGTACTTC
TRBJ1-2 TRBV18 TRBD1 CASSLTTPQGYGDGYTF TGTGCCAGCTCACTTACCACCCCACAGGGGTATGGAGACGGCTACACCTTC